The text below deals with one TCR beta chain. The antigen is unknown. The entry originates in a study of T cell responses to AZD1222 COVID-19 vaccine. Regarding the study as a whole: Baseline seropositivity characterized only six AZD1222 recipients. Females outnumbered males among donors, who were mostly white British; clonal diversity was possibly underestimated.

Repertoires were generated with immunoSEQ multiplex PCR, while TCRdb's copy carries only in-frame clones and drops some. The sample contains roughly 80,000 clones, around 89% of which appear only once. Sequenced here: peripheral blood, sampled on day 0 of MenACWY control vaccination. The clonotype was recovered from an adult in good health.

In nucleotides, the CDR3 is TGTGCCAGCAGCCTCCTAGCGGGAGCTCCAGATACGCAGTATTTT. It yields the protein CASSLLAGAPDTQYF. V is TRBV3-1 (or the pseudogene TRBV3-2) and J is TRBJ2-3; TRBD2 matches 10 bases. Germline CDR1 and CDR2: LGHDT and YNNKEL (reference sequence). The CDR3 spans 15 residues. V trimming: 4 bases; J trimming: 4 bases; junction bases outside the gene matches: 5.